Following are 27 T cell receptor beta chains from one sample sequenced in a study of prognosis after radiotherapy for stage I lung cancer (dated by TCRdb to about 2021). Data came from an Illumina HiSeq 3000. Two rounds of multiplex PCR were performed to amplify the TCR beta CDR3 region from genomic DNA. In the first PCR round, primers specific to each TRBV and TRBJ gene were used, and the primer sequences were filed in Chinese patent CN105087789A. TCRdb reprocessing: public reads trimmed at Q25 with fastp, clones called with MiXCR, in-frame beta chains kept. A single entry per CDR3 protein holds the most common genes and DNA from its merged rows. The sample includes approximately 25,000 distinct CDR3 sequences, with about 40% observed a single time. Roughly 21% of the sample belongs to the ten largest clones. The input for sequencing was PBMCs, taken before or after stereotactic body radiation therapy (not recorded which). The receptors were sampled from a donor at least 50 years old with non-small cell lung cancer.

This clonotype was observed a few times. The chain links TRBV20-1 to TRBJ1-1, with a tentative D call TRBD1 (6 bases). V was trimmed by 4 bases and J by 2 bases, leaving 14 bases between them. Germline-derived CDR1 and CDR2 are DFQATT and SNEGSKA (reference sequence). The CDR3 length is 14 residues. The CDR3 DNA reads as TGCAGTGCTAAAAAGGGACATGCAAACACTGAAGCTTTCTTT. Protein: CSAKKGHANTEAFF.

Concerning this clonotype: This clone may be a read error of a much larger clone one base away. The V gene is TRBV5-1, the J gene TRBJ2-4; 7 bases agree with TRBD1. The CDR3 length is 14 residues. Germline V gives CDR1 SGHRS, CDR2 YFSETQ. CDR3 DNA: TGCGCCAGCAGCTTATCGACAGGGTCGGGCATTAAGTACTTC. Protein sequence: CASSLSTGSGIKYF.

This clonotype has at least ten counts. The chain links TRBV4-2 to TRBJ2-3; TRBD2 matches 7 bases. V trimming: 0 bases; J trimming: 0 bases; junction bases outside the gene matches: 6. This CDR3 has 17 residues. Germline CDR1 and CDR2: LGHNA and YNFKEQ. CDR3 protein: CASSQDVLATSTDTQYF. The CDR3 DNA is TGTGCCAGCAGCCAAGATGTACTAGCGACTAGCACAGATACGCAGTATTTT.

This clonotype was recorded at least ten times. The chain joins TRBV27 to TRBJ1-5; D not resolved. Germline assignment: CDR1 MNHEY and CDR2 SMNVEV (reference sequence). V was cut by 6 bases and J by 6 bases, with 18 bases left in between. The CDR3 totals 15 residues. DNA for the CDR3: TGTGCCAGCAGGGAGGCACCGGGCACTGGTCAGCCCCAGCATTTT. Translation gives CASREAPGTGQPQHF.

The sample holds many counts of this clonotype. The CDR3 loop is CASSVEDKGFTEAFF. The CDR3, as DNA: TGTGCCAGCAGTGTAGAGGACAAGGGATTCACTGAAGCTTTCTTT. The chain recombines TRBV2 with TRBJ1-1; D is perhaps TRBD1 (5 bases). Germline lookup yields CDR1 SNHLY and CDR2 FYNNEI. V shed 4 bases and J shed 4 bases, with 16 bases lying between them. This CDR3 spans 15 amino acids. The full variable domain, with the rest looked up from reference TRBV2 and TRBJ1-1, is EPEVTQTPSHQVTQMGQEVILRCVPISNHLYFYWYRQILGQKVEFLVSFYNNEISEKSEIFDDQFSVERPDGSNFTLKIRSTKLEDSAMYFCASSVEDKGFTEAFFGQGTRLTVV.

Note on this clonotype: With a far larger clone one base away, a read error is the likely cause. The genes are TRBV6-1 and TRBJ1-1; D gene ambiguous. Trimming cost V 7 bases and J 4 bases, with 22 bases left between them. Germline lookup yields CDR1 MNHNS and CDR2 SASEGT. CDR3 length: 16 amino acids. CDR3 amino acids: CASISTDGVEGTEAFF. The CDR3 bases are TGTGCCAGCATTTCCACCGACGGGGTGGAGGGCACTGAAGCTTTCTTT.

The table lists this clonotype with many counts. The gene calls are TRBV5-1 and TRBJ2-1, with 11 nucleotides matching TRBD1. The CDR3 extends over 15 amino acids. Trimming took 5 bases from V and 6 from J; bases not matched to a gene: 7. CDR1 and CDR2 from the germline V gene are SGHRS and YFSETQ. The DNA for the CDR3 is TGCGCCAGCAGGAGGGGACAGGGGGTAATCAATGAGCAGTTCTTC. As protein: CASRRGQGVINEQFF.

The chain joins TRBV6-9 to TRBJ2-2, with TRBD1 as a possible D gene (6 bases). There are 16 residues in the CDR3. Trimming took 7 bases from V and 1 from J, leaving 16 bases between them. Germline-derived CDR1 and CDR2 are MNHGY and SVAAGI. CDR3 coding DNA: TGTGCCAGCATTTACTCCGACAGGTTGAACACCGGGGAGCTGTTTTTT. The encoded protein is CASIYSDRLNTGELFF.

This clonotype was detected ten times or more. The chain links TRBV20-1 to TRBJ2-7; 14 bases are shared with TRBD2. J gave up 0 bases and V 6 bases, and 1 base lay outside the gene matches. This CDR3 is built from 14 residues. The germline gives CDR1 DFQATT, CDR2 SNEGSKA (reference sequence). Written as DNA, the CDR3 is TGCAGTGCCGGGACTAGCGGGAGCTCCTACGAGCAGTACTTC. Amino acid sequence: CSAGTSGSSYEQYF.

This clonotype was detected many times. The chain carries TRBV9 and TRBJ2-1, with a possible D match to TRBD1 (7 bases). Germline loops: CDR1 SGDLS, CDR2 YYNGEE. The CDR3 spans 13 residues. Deletions cut 0 bases from V and 9 bases from J, with 10 bases between. For the CDR3, the DNA is TGTGCCAGCAGCGTAGTCCAGGGGGGTGAGCAGTTCTTC. It yields the protein CASSVVQGGEQFF.

CDR3: CSATPTGIGTYEQYF. For the CDR3, the DNA is TGCAGTGCCACCCCCACGGGTATAGGAACCTACGAGCAGTACTTC. The gene calls are TRBV20-1 and TRBJ2-7; D is unresolved. CDR1 is DFQATT, CDR2 SNEGSKA, per germline (reference sequence). V lost 6 bases to trimming and J lost 2 bases, with 20 bases between them. The CDR3 length is 15 residues.

This clonotype was found many times. The gene calls are TRBV28 and TRBJ2-1; D not certain. Germline loops: CDR1 MDHEN, CDR2 SYDVKM. V was trimmed by 2 bases and J by 7 bases, leaving 18 bases between them. There are 16 residues in the CDR3. The CDR3 DNA reads as TGTGCCAGCAGTTTACCAGTCGTCGAGAGTTTTAATGAGCAGTTCTTC. Translating it yields CASSLPVVESFNEQFF. Filled out from reference TRBV28 and TRBJ2-1, the complete variable domain reads DVKVTQSSRYLVKRTGEKVFLECVQDMDHENMFWYRQDPGLGLRLIYFSYDVKMKEKGDIPEGYSVSREKKERFSLILESASTNQTSMYLCASSLPVVESFNEQFFGPGTRLTVL.

This clonotype appeared many times. The CDR3, as DNA: TGTGCCAGCAGCCCCCGGACAGCGACCTACGAGCAGTACTTC. Translated: CASSPRTATYEQYF. This sequence joins TRBV9 and TRBJ2-7; weak D call: TRBD1 (6 bases). Germline values: CDR1 SGDLS, CDR2 YYNGEE. The CDR3 runs to 14 residues. V was cut by 4 bases and J by 2 bases, with 13 bases left in between.

In its sample, this clonotype was seen many times. V gene TRBV30 combines with J gene TRBJ2-2, with D unclear. Trimming stripped 0 bases from V and 6 bases from J, with 2 bases between. CDR1 is GTSNPN and CDR2 is SVGIG in the germline V gene (reference sequence). The CDR3 is 11 amino acids. CDR3: CAWSVPGELFF. CDR3 nucleotide sequence: TGTGCCTGGAGTGTTCCCGGGGAGCTGTTTTTT. The variable domain in full, completed from reference TRBV30 and TRBJ2-2, reads SQTIHQWPATLVQPVGSPLSLECTVEGTSNPNLYWYRQAAGRGLQLLFYSVGIGQISSEVPQNLSASRPQDRQFILSSKKLLLSDSGFYLCAWSVPGELFFGEGSRLTVL.

This clonotype has at least ten counts. This chain links TRBV9 with TRBJ2-3; no clear D gene. The CDR3 loop spans 15 amino acids. Germline lookup yields CDR1 SGDLS and CDR2 YYNGEE. The ends were cut back, 0 bases at V and 0 bases at J, with 8 bases in the middle. CDR3 nucleotide sequence: TGTGCCAGCAGCGTAGCACCCACTAGCACAGATACGCAGTATTTT. Its protein product is CASSVAPTSTDTQYF.

A remark on this clonotype: Relative to the germline gene, one junction end is altered; a read error may explain this. V and J are TRBV6-2 or TRBV6-3 and TRBJ2-7, with TRBD1 identical over 7 bases. The CDR3 is made up of 16 amino acids. Germline V gene data show CDR1 as MNHEY and CDR2 as SVGEGT. The CDR3 bases are TGTGCCAGCCAAAAGGGGGCCACCCAACTCTCCTACGAGCATTACTTC. Translation gives CASQKGATQLSYEHYF.

This clonotype has at least ten counts. J is TRBJ1-1 and V is TRBV6-9; the D gene is possibly TRBD1 (6 bases). Per germline, CDR1 MNHGY and CDR2 SVAAGI. Trimming took off 3 bases at V and 3 bases at J, with 14 bases between the two ends. This CDR3 has 15 residues. The CDR3 protein is CASSYPQGSDTEAFF. CDR3 nucleotides: TGTGCCAGCAGTTACCCTCAGGGGAGTGACACTGAAGCTTTCTTT.

The rearrangement links TRBV5-4 to TRBJ2-1; D possibly uses TRBD1 or TRBD2 (6 bases each). The CDR3 has 15 residues. Germline V gene sequence: CDR1 SGHNT, CDR2 YYREEE (reference sequence). V lost 4 bases and J lost 5, with 16 bases in between. The CDR3 nucleotides are TGTGCCAGCAGCGGCTTGGGGGGCGCCAACAATGAGCAGTTCTTC. Translated: CASSGLGGANNEQFF. The entire variable domain, with the rest obtained from reference TRBV5-4 and TRBJ2-1, is as follows: ETGVTQSPTHLIKTRGQQVTLRCSSQSGHNTVSWYQQALGQGPQFIFQYYREEENGRGNFPPRFSGLQFPNYSSELNVNALELDDSALYLCASSGLGGANNEQFFGPGTRLTVL.

The J gene is TRBJ2-3, the V gene TRBV9, with 8 bases aligning to TRBD2. V gave up 4 bases and J gave up 3 bases; unmatched junction bases: 10. Germline lookup yields CDR1 SGDLS and CDR2 YYNGEE. The CDR3 sequence is 16 residues long. CDR3 bases: TGTGCCAGCAGCTCTGGACTAGCAGTGAGTACAGATACGCAGTATTTT. Translation gives CASSSGLAVSTDTQYF.

In this sample, this clonotype turned up once. This is likely an artifact of a read error, given a far larger clone one base away. The V call is TRBV6-4, the J call TRBJ2-3; 7 bases map to TRBD1. Germline V gene data show CDR1 as MRHNA and CDR2 as SNTAGT. Trimming took 6 bases from V and 4 from J; bases not matched to a gene: 7. This CDR3 is built from 14 residues. In nucleotides, the CDR3 is TGTGCCAGCAGGGACAGGTGGCGCGCAGATACGCAGTATTTT. Its protein product is CASRDRWRADTQYF.

This clonotype was seen only a few times. The V call is TRBV6-1, the J call TRBJ2-3; D is ambiguous. V gave up 6 bases and J gave up 6 bases, with 10 bases separating them. The CDR3 is 12 residues long. The germline V gene has CDR1 MNHNS and CDR2 SASEGT. This CDR3 is CASSSPSDTQYF. DNA of the CDR3: TGTGCCAGCAGCTCTCCTAGTGATACGCAGTATTTT.

The chain uses TRBV20-1 and TRBJ1-6; the D is unclear. The CDR3 contains 14 residues. V lost 2 bases and J lost 0, with 5 bases in between. Germline V gene data show CDR1 as DFQATT and CDR2 as SNEGSKA (reference sequence). CDR3 nucleotides: TGCAGTGCTAGATGGGGCTCCTATAATTCACCCCTCCACTTT. Its protein product is CSARWGSYNSPLHF.

With regard to this clonotype: Germline is not matched at one junction end, which may reflect a read error. The chain employs TRBV7-8 and TRBJ1-5; maybe TRBD1 (5 bases). This CDR3 region has 16 residues. Germline V gene data show CDR1 as SGHVS and CDR2 as FQNEAQ. DNA for the CDR3: TGTTCCAGCAGCAAACCGGGACCGCCGATCAATCAGCCCCAGCATTTT. Its translation is CSSSKPGPPINQPQHF.

This clonotype is medium-sized (0.01 to 0.1%) in the sample. The J gene is TRBJ1-2, the V gene TRBV6-5, with D hard to call. Per germline, CDR1 MNHEY and CDR2 SVGAGI. The CDR3 length is 14 residues. V gave up 0 bases and J gave up 7 bases, with 12 bases separating them. The chain's CDR3 is CASSYSGEMAGYTF. The CDR3 nucleotides are TGTGCCAGCAGTTACTCCGGGGAAATGGCTGGCTACACCTTC.

By proportion, this clonotype is medium-sized (0.01 to 0.1%). The chain is built from TRBV28 and TRBJ2-1; 11 bases line up with TRBD2. The CDR3 has 16 amino acids. The trim removed 6 bases at V and 3 bases at J, leaving 7 bases unmatched. Germline values: CDR1 MDHEN, CDR2 SYDVKM. CDR3 bases: TGTGCCAGCAGAGACCCCGGGACTAGCGGCTACAATGAGCAGTTCTTC. It specifies CASRDPGTSGYNEQFF.

At least ten counts were recorded for this clonotype. The chain joins TRBV11-2 to TRBJ1-1; possibly TRBD1 for D (6 bases). V was shortened by 4 bases and J by 11 bases, with 14 bases between the two germline ends. The CDR3 is 12 residues long. CDR1 SGHAT and CDR2 FQNNGV come from the germline V gene. In DNA, the CDR3 is TGTGCCAGCAGCTATCGGGGGGCCGGGGCTTTCTTT. It codes for CASSYRGAGAFF.

In regard to this clonotype: A far larger clone is only one base removed, so a read error is likely. The V and J genes are TRBV7-2 and TRBJ2-7; 8 nucleotides line up with TRBD2. The CDR3 is 14 residues long. After removal of 5 bases from V and 7 bases from J, the junction contained 10 bases not matched to a gene. In germline, CDR1 is SGHTA, CDR2 FQGNSA. CDR3 loop: CASSMRGAPSEQYF. The CDR3 DNA reads as TGTGCCAGCAGCATGCGGGGGGCCCCTTCGGAGCAGTACTTC.